The entry below gives a single TCR beta chain sequence along with its context. CDR1 and CDR2 (germline): LGHDT, YNNKEL (reference sequence). The ends lost 5 bases at V and 4 bases at J; junction bases unmatched: 13. CDR3 length equals 16 residues. Produced via immunoSEQ multiplex PCR; TCRdb's table is partial and in-frame only. Of some 320,000 clones in the sample, approximately 88% were seen once. This sample was included in a study of blood T cell repertoires in COVID-19. The V and J genes are TRBV3-1 (or the pseudogene TRBV3-2) and TRBJ2-7, with TRBD1 identical over 8 bases. The sample comprised PBMCs or T cells enriched from blood (not recorded which). The TCR comes from a man in his 60s who had recovered from COVID-19. CDR3 loop: CASSRGAGTGAYEQYF. In nucleotides, the CDR3 is TGTGCCAGCAGCAGGGGAGCCGGGACAGGCGCTTACGAGCAGTACTTC.